This TCR beta chain was documented in a study of identical twins. Whole-study results and caveats: There were fewer insertions in abundant cord blood beta clonotypes, but memory repertoires showed no such pattern. Zero-insertion analyses were open to partial confounding by invariant MAIT and iNKT cells. Findings depended on cross-sectional statistics rather than tracking the same donors.

With template switching, a universal primer site was added, and the cDNA carried unique molecular identifiers. MiXCR was run by TCRdb on the 5' RACE reads, yielding one entry per CDR3 protein. The top ten clones hold roughly 3.4% of a sample with 200,000 to 250,000 distinct CDR3 sequences, about 7% of them seen once. The germline CDR1 and CDR2 sequences are MDHEN and SYDVKM. The junction had 10 bases not matched to a gene; V was cut back by 8 bases and J by 2 bases. The CDR3 is made up of 15 amino acids. This clonotype has ten or more counts. Its cognate antigen is unknown. These data were also filed under a second study, of yellow fever vaccine responses in identical twins.

Sequenced input: memory (CD45RO+) T cells sorted from blood. The clonotype was recovered from a woman between 18 and 30 years old in good health. The V and J genes are TRBV28 and TRBJ2-5, with 8 bases lining up with TRBD2. DNA of the CDR3: TGTGCCAGCGCAAAGCGGGGGAGTAATCAAGAGACCCAGTACTTC. It codes for CASAKRGSNQETQYF.